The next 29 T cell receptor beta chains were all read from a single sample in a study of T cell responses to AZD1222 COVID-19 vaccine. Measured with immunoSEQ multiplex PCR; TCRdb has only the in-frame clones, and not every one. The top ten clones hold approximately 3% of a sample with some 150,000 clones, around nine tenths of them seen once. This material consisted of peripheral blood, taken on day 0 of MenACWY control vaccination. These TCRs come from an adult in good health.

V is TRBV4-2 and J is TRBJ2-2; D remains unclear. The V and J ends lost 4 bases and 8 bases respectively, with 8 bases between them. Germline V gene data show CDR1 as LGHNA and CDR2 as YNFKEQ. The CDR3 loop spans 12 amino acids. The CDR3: CASSLPSGELFF. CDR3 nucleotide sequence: TGTGCCAGCAGCCTTCCCTCTGGGGAGCTGTTTTTT.

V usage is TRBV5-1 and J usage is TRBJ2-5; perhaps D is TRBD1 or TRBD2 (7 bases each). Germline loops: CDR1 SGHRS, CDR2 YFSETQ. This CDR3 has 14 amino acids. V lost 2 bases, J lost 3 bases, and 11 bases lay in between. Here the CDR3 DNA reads TGCGCCAGCAGCTTAGCAGGGGGGGAAGAGACCCAGTACTTC. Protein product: CASSLAGGEETQYF.

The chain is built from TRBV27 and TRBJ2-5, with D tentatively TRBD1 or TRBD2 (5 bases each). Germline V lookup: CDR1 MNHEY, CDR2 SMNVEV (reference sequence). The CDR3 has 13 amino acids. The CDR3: CVFGPRGAETQYF. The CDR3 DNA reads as TGTGTCTTCGGCCCTAGAGGGGCAGAGACCCAGTACTTC.

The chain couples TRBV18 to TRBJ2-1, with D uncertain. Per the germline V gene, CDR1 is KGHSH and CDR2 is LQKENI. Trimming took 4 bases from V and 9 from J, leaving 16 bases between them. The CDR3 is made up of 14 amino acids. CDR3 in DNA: TGTGCCAGCTCACGTACGCGTGGAGAAGGTGAGCAGTTCTTC. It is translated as CASSRTRGEGEQFF.

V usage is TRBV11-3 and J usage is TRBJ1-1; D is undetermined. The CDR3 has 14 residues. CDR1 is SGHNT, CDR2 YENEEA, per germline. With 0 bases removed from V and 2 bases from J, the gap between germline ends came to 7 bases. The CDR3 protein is CASSLEGVNTEAFF. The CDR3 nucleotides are TGTGCCAGCAGCTTAGAAGGAGTAAACACTGAAGCTTTCTTT.

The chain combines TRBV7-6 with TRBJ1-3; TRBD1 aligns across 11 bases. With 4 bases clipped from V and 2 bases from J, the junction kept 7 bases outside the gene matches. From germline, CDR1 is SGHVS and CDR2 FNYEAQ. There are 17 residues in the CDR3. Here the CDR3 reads CASSSTLGQGAGNTIYF. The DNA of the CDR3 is TGTGCCAGCAGCTCTACCCTGGGACAGGGGGCTGGAAACACCATATATTTT.

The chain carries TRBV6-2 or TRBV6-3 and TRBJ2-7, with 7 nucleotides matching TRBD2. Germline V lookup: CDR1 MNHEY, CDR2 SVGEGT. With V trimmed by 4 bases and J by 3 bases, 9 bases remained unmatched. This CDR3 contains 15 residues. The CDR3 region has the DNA TGTGCCAGCAGTTCCCAGACTAGCCTCCTCTACGAGCAGTACTTC. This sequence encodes CASSSQTSLLYEQYF.

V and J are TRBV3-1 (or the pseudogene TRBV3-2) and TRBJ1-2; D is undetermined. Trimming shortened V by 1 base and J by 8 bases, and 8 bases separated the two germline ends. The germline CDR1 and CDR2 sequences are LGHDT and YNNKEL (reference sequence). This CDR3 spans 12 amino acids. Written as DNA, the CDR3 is TGTGCCAGCAGCCAAGTCGGGGTCGGCTACACCTTC. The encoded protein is CASSQVGVGYTF.

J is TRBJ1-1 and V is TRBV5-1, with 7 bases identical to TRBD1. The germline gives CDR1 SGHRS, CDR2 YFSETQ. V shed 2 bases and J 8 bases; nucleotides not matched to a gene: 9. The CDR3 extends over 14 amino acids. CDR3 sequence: CASSLEGASPEAFF. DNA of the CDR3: TGCGCCAGCAGCTTAGAGGGGGCCAGCCCCGAAGCTTTCTTT.

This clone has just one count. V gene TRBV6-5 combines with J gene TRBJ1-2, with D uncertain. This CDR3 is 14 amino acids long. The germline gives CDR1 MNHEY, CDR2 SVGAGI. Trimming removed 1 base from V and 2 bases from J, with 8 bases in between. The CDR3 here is CASSYWGSNYGYTF. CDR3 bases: TGTGCCAGCAGTTACTGGGGAAGCAACTATGGCTACACCTTC.

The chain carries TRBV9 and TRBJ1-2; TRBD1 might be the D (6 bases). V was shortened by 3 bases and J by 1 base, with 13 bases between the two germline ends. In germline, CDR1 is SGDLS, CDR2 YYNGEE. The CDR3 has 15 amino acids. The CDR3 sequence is CASSAGGPINYGYTF. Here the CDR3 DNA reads TGTGCCAGCAGCGCTGGGGGCCCGATTAACTATGGCTACACCTTC.

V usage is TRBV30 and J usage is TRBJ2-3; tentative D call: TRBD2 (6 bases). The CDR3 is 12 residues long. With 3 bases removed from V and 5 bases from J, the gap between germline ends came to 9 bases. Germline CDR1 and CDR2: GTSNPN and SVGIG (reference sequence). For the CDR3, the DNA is TGTGCCTGGAGCCAGGGAGGAGATACGCAGTATTTT. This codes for CAWSQGGDTQYF. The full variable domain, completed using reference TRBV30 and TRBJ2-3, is SQTIHQWPATLVQPVGSPLSLECTVEGTSNPNLYWYRQAAGRGLQLLFYSVGIGQISSEVPQNLSASRPQDRQFILSSKKLLLSDSGFYLCAWSQGGDTQYFGPGTRLTVL.

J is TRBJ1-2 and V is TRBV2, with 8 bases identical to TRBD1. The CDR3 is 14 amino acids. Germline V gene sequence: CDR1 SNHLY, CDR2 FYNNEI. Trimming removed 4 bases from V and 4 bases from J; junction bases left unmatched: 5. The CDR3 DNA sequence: TGTGCCAGCAGTGCGGACAGGGAACTCTATGGCTACACCTTC. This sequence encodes CASSADRELYGYTF.

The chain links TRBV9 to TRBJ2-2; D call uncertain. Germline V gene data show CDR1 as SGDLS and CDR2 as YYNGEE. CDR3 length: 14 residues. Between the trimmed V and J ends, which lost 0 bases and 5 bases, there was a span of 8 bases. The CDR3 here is CASSVALVTGELFF. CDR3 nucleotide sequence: TGTGCCAGCAGCGTAGCTTTGGTAACCGGGGAGCTGTTTTTT.

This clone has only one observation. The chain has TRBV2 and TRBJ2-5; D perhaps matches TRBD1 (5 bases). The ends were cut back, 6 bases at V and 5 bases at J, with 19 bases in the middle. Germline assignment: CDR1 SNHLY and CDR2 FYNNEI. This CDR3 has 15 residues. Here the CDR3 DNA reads TGTGCCAGCAGCGCCCAGGGATTGTCATTGGAGACCCAGTACTTC. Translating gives CASSAQGLSLETQYF.

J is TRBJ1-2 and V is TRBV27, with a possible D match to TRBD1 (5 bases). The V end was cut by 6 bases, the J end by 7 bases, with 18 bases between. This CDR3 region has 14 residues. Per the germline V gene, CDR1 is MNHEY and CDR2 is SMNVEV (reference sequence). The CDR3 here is CASREGTSPSGYTF. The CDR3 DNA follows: TGTGCCAGCAGGGAGGGGACCTCTCCTAGTGGCTACACCTTC.

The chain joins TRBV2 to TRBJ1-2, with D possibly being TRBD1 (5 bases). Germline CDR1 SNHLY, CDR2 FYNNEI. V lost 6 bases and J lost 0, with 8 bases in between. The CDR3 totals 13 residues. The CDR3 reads CASRTDANYGYTF. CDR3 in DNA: TGTGCCAGCAGGACAGATGCTAACTATGGCTACACCTTC.

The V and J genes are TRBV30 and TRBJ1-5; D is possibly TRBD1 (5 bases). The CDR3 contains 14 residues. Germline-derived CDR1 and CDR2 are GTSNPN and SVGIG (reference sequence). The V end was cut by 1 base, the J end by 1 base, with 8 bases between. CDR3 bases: TGTGCCTGGAGTGGAGGGGTGAGCAATCAGCCCCAGCATTTT. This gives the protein CAWSGGVSNQPQHF.

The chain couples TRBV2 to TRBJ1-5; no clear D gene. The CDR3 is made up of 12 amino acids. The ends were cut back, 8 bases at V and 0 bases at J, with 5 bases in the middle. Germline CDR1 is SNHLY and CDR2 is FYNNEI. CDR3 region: CASGNSNQPQHF. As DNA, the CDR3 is TGTGCCAGCGGAAATAGCAATCAGCCCCAGCATTTT. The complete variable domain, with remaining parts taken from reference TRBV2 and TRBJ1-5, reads EPEVTQTPSHQVTQMGQEVILRCVPISNHLYFYWYRQILGQKVEFLVSFYNNEISEKSEIFDDQFSVERPDGSNFTLKIRSTKLEDSAMYFCASGNSNQPQHFGDGTRLSIL.

This CDR3 reads CASRGTGGASYNSPLHF. The CDR3 DNA sequence: TGTGCCAGCAGAGGGACAGGGGGCGCCTCCTATAATTCACCCCTCCACTTT. This sequence joins TRBV14 and TRBJ1-6; 12 bases are shared with TRBD1. The CDR3 is 17 amino acids. Germline CDR1 reads SGHDN; CDR2 reads FVKESK. Trimming cost V 6 bases and J 0 bases; bases outside gene matches: 3.

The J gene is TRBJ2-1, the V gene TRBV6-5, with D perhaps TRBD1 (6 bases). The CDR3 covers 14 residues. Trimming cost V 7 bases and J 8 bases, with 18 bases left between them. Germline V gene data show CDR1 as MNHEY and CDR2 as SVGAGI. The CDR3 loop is CASTVGQGSDEQFF. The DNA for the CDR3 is TGTGCCAGCACCGTAGGGCAGGGGAGCGATGAGCAGTTCTTC.

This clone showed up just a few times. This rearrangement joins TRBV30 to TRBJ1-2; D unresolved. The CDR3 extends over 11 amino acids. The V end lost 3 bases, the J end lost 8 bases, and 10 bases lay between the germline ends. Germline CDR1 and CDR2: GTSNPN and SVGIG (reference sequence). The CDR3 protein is CAWRTGFGYTF. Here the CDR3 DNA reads TGTGCCTGGAGAACGGGATTCGGCTACACCTTC.

CDR3: CASSARDRQGEQYF. The CDR3 DNA reads TGTGCCAGCAGCGCCCGGGACAGGCAAGGCGAGCAGTACTTC. The J gene is TRBJ2-7, the V gene TRBV9, with TRBD1 identical over 8 bases. The CDR3 contains 14 residues. Trimming cost V 3 bases and J 6 bases; bases outside gene matches: 8. CDR1 is SGDLS, CDR2 YYNGEE, per germline.

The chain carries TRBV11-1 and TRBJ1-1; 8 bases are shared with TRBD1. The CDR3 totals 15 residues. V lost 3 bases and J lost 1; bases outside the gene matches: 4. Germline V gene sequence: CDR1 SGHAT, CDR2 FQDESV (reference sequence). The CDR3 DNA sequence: TGTGCCAGCAGCTTGCAGGGGGCTGGGAACACTGAAGCTTTCTTT. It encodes CASSLQGAGNTEAFF.

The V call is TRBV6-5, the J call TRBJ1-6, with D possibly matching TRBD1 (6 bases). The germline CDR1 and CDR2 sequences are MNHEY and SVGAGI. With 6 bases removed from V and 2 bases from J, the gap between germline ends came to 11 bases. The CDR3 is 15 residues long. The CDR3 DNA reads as TGTGCCAGCAGGGGGGGGGACACCTATAATTCACCCCTCCACTTT. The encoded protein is CASRGGDTYNSPLHF.

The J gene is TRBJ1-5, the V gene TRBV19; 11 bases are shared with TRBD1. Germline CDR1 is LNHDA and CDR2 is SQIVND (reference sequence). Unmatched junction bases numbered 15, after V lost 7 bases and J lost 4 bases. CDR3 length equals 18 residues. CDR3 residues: CASTSRTGGLSFNQPQHF. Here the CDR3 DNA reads TGTGCCAGTACCTCCCGGACAGGGGGCTTAAGCTTTAATCAGCCCCAGCATTTT. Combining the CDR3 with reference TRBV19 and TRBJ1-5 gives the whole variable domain DGGITQSPKYLFRKEGQNVTLSCEQNLNHDAMYWYRQDPGQGLRLIYYSQIVNDFQKGDIAEGYSVSREKKESFPLTVTSAQKNPTAFYLCASTSRTGGLSFNQPQHFGDGTRLSIL.

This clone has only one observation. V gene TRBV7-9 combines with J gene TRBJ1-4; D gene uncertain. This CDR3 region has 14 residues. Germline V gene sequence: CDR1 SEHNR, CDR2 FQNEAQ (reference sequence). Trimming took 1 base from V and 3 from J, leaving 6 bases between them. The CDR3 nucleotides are TGTGCCAGCAGCTTAGGCGGATCTAATGAAAAACTGTTTTTT. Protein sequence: CASSLGGSNEKLFF.

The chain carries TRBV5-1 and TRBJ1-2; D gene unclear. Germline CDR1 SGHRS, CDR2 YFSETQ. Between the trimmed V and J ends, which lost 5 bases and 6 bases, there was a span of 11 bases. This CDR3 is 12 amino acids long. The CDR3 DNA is TGCGCCAGCAGTGAGACACGGGATGGCTACACCTTC. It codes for CASSETRDGYTF.

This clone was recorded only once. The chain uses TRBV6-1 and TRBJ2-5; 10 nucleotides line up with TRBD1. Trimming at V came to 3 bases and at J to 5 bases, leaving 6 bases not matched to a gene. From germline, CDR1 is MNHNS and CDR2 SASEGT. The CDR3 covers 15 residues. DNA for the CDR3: TGTGCCAGCAGTGAGGGACAGGGGCGCCGGGAGACCCAGTACTTC. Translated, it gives CASSEGQGRRETQYF.